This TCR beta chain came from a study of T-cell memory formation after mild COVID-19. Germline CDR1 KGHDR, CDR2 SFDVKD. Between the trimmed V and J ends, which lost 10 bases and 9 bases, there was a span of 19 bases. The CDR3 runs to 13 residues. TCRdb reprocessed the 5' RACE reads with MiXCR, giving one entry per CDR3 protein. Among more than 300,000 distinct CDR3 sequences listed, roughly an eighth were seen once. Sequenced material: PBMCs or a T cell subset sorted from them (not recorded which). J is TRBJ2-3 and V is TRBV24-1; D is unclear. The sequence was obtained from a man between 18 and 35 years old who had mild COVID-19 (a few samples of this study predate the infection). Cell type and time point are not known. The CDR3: CATASRVGNTQYF. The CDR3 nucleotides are TGTGCCACTGCGTCAAGGGTCGGTAACACGCAGTATTTT.